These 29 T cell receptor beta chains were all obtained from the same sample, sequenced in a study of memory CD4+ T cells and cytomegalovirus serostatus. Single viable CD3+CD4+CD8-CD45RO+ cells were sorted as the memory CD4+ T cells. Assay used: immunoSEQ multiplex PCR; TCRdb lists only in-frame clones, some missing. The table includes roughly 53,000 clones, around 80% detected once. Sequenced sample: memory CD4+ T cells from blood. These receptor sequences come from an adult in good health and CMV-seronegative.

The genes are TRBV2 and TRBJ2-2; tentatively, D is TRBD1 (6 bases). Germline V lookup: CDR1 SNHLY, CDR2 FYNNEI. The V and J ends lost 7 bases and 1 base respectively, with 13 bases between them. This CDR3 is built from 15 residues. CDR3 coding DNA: TGTGCCAGCACCCAGACAGGAATGAACACCGGGGAGCTGTTTTTT. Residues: CASTQTGMNTGELFF.

The CDR3 region has the DNA TGTGCCAGCAGTGTCGGACACGATAAAGCTTTCTTT. Its translation is CASSVGHDKAFF. The V and J genes are TRBV2 and TRBJ1-1; D perhaps matches TRBD1 (5 bases). Germline assignment: CDR1 SNHLY and CDR2 FYNNEI. The CDR3 contains 12 residues. Trimming took off 4 bases at V and 9 bases at J, with 12 bases between the two ends.

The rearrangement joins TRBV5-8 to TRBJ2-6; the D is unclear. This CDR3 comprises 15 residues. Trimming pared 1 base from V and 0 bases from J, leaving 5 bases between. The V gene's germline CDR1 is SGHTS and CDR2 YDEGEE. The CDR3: CASSLLLSGANVLTF. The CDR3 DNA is TGTGCCAGCAGCTTGTTGCTCTCTGGGGCCAACGTCCTGACTTTC.

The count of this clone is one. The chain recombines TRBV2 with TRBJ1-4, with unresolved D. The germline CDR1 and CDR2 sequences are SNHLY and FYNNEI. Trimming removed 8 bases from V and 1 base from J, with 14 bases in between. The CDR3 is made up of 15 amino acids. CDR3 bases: TGTGCCAGCTCCCGATTGGGGATAACTAATGAAAAACTGTTTTTT. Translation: CASSRLGITNEKLFF.

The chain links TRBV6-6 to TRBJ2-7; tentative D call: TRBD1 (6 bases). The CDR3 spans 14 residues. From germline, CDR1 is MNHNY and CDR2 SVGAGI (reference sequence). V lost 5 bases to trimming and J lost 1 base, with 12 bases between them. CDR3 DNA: TGTGCCAGCAGTCGGACAGTCCGTTCCTACGAGCAGTACTTC. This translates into CASSRTVRSYEQYF.

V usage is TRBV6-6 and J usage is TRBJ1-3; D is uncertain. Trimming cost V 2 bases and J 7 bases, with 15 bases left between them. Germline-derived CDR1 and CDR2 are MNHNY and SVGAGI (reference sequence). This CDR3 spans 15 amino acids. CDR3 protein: CASSYTSIVRNTIYF. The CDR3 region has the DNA TGTGCCAGCAGTTACACCTCAATAGTTCGGAACACCATATATTTT.

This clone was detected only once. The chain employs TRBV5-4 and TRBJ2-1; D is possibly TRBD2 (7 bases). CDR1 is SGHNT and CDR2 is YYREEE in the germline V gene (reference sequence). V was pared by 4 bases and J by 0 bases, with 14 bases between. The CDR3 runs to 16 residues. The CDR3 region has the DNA TGTGCCAGCAGCCTAGGGGGGGCCCGCTCCTACAATGAGCAGTTCTTC. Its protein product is CASSLGGARSYNEQFF.

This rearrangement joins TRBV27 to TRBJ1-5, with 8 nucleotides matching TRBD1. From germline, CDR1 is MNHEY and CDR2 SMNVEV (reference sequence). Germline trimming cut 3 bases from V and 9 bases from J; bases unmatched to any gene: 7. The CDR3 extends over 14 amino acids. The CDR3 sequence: CASSFGQGVGPQHF. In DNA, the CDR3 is TGTGCCAGCAGTTTCGGACAGGGAGTAGGGCCCCAGCATTTT.

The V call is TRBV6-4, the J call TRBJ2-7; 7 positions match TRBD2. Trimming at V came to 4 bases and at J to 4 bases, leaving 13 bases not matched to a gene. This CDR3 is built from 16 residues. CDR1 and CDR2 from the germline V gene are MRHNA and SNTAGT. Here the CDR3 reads CASSVSQRGVGYEQYF. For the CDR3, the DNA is TGTGCCAGCAGTGTATCCCAGCGGGGCGTCGGGTACGAGCAGTACTTC.

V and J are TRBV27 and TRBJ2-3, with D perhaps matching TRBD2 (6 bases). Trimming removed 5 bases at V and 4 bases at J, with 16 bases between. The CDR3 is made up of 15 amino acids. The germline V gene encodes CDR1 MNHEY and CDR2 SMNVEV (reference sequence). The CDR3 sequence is CASSPSGPMADTQYF. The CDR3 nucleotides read TGTGCCAGCAGTCCGAGCGGGCCCATGGCAGATACGCAGTATTTT.

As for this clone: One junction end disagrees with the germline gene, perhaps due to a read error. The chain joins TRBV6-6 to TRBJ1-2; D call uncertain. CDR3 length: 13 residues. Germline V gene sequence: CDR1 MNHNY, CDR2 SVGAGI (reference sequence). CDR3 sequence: CAGSLGFNYGYTF. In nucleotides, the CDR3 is TGTGCCGGCAGTTTGGGTTTTAACTATGGCTACACCTTC.

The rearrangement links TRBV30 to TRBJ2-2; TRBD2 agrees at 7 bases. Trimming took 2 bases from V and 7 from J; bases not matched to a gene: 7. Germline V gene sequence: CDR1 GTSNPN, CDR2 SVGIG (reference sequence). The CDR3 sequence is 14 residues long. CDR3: CAWSRAREDGELFF. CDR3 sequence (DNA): TGTGCCTGGAGTCGAGCCCGGGAGGACGGGGAGCTGTTTTTT.

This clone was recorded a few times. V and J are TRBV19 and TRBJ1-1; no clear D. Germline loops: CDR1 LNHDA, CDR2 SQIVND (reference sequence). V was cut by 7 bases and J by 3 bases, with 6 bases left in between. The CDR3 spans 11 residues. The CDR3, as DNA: TGTGCCAGTATCCTAGACACTGAAGCTTTCTTT. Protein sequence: CASILDTEAFF.

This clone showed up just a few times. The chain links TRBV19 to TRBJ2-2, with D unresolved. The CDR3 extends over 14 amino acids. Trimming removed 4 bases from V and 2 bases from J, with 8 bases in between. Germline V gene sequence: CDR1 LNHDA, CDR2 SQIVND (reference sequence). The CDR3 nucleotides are TGTGCCAGTAGTACGCAGAAAAACACCGGGGAGCTGTTTTTT. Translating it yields CASSTQKNTGELFF.

The CDR3: CASSLGVTGQYF. The DNA for the CDR3 is TGTGCCAGCAGCTTGGGGGTTACGGGGCAGTATTTT. The J gene is TRBJ2-3, the V gene TRBV7-9, with D perhaps given as TRBD1 or TRBD2 (5 bases each). Trimming took off 3 bases at V and 11 bases at J, with 12 bases between the two ends. This CDR3 region has 12 residues. Germline V gene sequence: CDR1 SEHNR, CDR2 FQNEAQ (reference sequence).

Here the CDR3 reads CATRQGQNTEAFF. The CDR3 DNA follows: TGTGCCACCAGACAGGGTCAGAACACTGAAGCTTTCTTT. V is TRBV19 and J is TRBJ1-1, with 7 bases matching TRBD1. Germline CDR1 is LNHDA and CDR2 is SQIVND (reference sequence). Germline trimming cut 10 bases from V and 1 base from J; bases unmatched to any gene: 6. CDR3 length equals 13 residues.

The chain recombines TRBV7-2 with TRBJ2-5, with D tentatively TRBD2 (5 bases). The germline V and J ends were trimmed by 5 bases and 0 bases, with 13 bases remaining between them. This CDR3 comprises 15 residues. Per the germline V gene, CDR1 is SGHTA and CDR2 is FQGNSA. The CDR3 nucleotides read TGTGCCAGCAGCAGTGGGATGAGGGACCAAGAGACCCAGTACTTC. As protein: CASSSGMRDQETQYF.

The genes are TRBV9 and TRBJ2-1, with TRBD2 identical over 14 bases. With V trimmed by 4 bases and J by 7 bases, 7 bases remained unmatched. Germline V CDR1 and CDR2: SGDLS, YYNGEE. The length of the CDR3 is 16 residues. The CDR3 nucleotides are TGTGCCAGCAGCCCTCGGACTAGCGGGGGGCGGAATGAGCAGTTCTTC. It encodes CASSPRTSGGRNEQFF.

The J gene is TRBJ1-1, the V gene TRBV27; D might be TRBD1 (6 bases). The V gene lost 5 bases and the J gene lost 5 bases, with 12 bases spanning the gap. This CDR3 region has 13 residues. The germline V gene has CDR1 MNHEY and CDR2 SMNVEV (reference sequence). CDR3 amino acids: CASSTGFGTEAFF. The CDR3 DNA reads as TGTGCCAGCAGTACAGGGTTTGGGACTGAAGCTTTCTTT.

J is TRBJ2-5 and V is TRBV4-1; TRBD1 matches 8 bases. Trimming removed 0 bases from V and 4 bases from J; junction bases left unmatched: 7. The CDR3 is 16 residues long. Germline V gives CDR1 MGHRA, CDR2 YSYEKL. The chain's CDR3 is CASSQDRVRGRETQYF. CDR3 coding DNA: TGCGCCAGCAGCCAAGATAGGGTCAGGGGGCGAGAGACCCAGTACTTC.

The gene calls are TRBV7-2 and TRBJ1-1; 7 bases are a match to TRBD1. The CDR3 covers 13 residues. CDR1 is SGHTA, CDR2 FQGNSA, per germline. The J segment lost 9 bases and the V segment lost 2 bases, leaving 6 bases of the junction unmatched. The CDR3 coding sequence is TGTGCCAGCAGCTTACTTCAGGGGGAGAAAGCTTTCTTT. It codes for CASSLLQGEKAFF.

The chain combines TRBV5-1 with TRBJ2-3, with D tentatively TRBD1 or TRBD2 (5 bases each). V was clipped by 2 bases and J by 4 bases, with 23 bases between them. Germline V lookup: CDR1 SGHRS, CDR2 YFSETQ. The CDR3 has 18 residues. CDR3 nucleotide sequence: TGCGCCAGCAGCTTTGGGGGATTGGGGGTTCAGAGCGCAGATACGCAGTATTTT. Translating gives CASSFGGLGVQSADTQYF.

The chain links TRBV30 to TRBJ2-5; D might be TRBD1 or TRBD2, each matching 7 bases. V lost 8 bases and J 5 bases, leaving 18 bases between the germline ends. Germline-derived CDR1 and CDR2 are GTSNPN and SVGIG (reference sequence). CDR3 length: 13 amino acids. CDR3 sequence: CAGEGAPRETQYF. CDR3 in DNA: TGTGCCGGGGAGGGGGCGCCTAGGGAGACCCAGTACTTC. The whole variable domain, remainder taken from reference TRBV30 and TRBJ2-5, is SQTIHQWPATLVQPVGSPLSLECTVEGTSNPNLYWYRQAAGRGLQLLFYSVGIGQISSEVPQNLSASRPQDRQFILSSKKLLLSDSGFYLCAGEGAPRETQYFGPGTRLLVL.

The CDR3 spells CASSDTAAGKAGYTF. CDR3 coding DNA: TGTGCCAGCAGTGACACCGCGGCAGGGAAGGCTGGCTACACCTTC. V gene TRBV6-4 combines with J gene TRBJ1-2; D may be TRBD1 (5 bases). Trimming shortened V by 2 bases and J by 7 bases, and 17 bases separated the two germline ends. In germline, CDR1 is MRHNA, CDR2 SNTAGT. This CDR3 contains 15 residues.

Here the CDR3 reads CASSPSRDRVTGELFF. CDR3 coding DNA: TGTGCCAGCAGCCCAAGTAGGGACAGGGTCACCGGGGAGCTGTTTTTT. J is TRBJ2-2 and V is TRBV14; 9 bases map to TRBD1. This CDR3 is built from 16 residues. Germline CDR1 and CDR2: SGHDN and FVKESK. V lost 4 bases, J lost 4 bases, and 7 bases stayed unmatched.

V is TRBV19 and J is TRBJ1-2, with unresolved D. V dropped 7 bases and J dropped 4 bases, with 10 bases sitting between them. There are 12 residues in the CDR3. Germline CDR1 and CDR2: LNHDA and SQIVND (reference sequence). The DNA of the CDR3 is TGTGCCAGTAACAACCCGAGCTATGGCTACACCTTC. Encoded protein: CASNNPSYGYTF.

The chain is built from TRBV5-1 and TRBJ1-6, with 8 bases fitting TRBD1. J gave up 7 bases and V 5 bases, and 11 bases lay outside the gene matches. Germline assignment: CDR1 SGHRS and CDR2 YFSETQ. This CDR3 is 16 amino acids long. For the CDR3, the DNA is TGCGCCAGCAGAGGATCACTTTCAGGGGGCAATTCACCCCTCCACTTT. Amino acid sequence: CASRGSLSGGNSPLHF. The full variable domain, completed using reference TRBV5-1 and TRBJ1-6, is KAGVTQTPRYLIKTRGQQVTLSCSPISGHRSVSWYQQTPGQGLQFLFEYFSETQRNKGNFPGRFSGRQFSNSRSEMNVSTLELGDSALYLCASRGSLSGGNSPLHFGNGTRLTVT.

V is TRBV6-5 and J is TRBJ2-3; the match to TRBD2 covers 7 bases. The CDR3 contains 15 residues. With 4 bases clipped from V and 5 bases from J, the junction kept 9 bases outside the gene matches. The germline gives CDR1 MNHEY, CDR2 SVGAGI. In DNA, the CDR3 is TGTGCCAGCAGTTCTGCGGGGGTTTTTGGAGATACGCAGTATTTT. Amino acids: CASSSAGVFGDTQYF.

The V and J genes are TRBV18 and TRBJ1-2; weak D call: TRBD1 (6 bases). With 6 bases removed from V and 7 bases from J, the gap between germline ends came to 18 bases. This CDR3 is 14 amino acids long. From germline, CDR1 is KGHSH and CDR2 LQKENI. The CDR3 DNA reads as TGTGCCAGCTCCATCGAGGGGGGGCGAGGTGGCTACACCTTC. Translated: CASSIEGGRGGYTF.